The source of this T cell receptor (beta chain) is a study of T-cell reconstitution after alpha-beta-depleted transplantation in children. Study conclusions and caveats: It was reported that alpha-beta T cells came from several hundred expanded graft clones (about two months after transplant).

Preparation of the TCRbeta library involved a method that used unique molecular identifiers. TCRdb re-derived calls from the PCR reads in MiXCR, one entry per CDR3 protein. This sample has approximately 490,000 distinct CDR3 sequences; 8% to 11% occur once, and the top ten carry around 2%. This clonotype came up many times. The antigen is undetermined. The origin of this receptor is a child between 2 and 9 years old with inherited bone marrow failure, due to receive a stem cell transplant. The sequencing used PBMCs, collected before TCRalphabeta/CD19-depleted stem cell transplant.

The CDR3 is CASTFPLTGLNYGYTF. CDR3 coding DNA: TGTGCCAGCACATTCCCCCTGACAGGACTTAACTATGGCTACACCTTC. The chain couples TRBV12-3 or TRBV12-4 to TRBJ1-2; maybe TRBD1 (6 bases). This CDR3 spans 16 amino acids. V dropped 7 bases and J dropped 1 base, with 19 bases sitting between them.